The present entry profiles one TCR beta chain with its context. Its antigen is not known. The record originates from a study of T cell responses to AZD1222 COVID-19 vaccine. Whole-study results and caveats: Among the donors, most were white British and more were female, and clonal diversity was possibly underestimated. Regions 160-218 and 743-854 dominated among vaccine-associated CD4 TCRs spanning spike. Elevations in Spike-specific TCR breadth and depth followed administration of two AZD1222 doses.

The CDR3 extends over 16 amino acids. CDR1 SGHVS and CDR2 FQNEAQ come from the germline V gene. V shed 5 bases, J shed 0 bases, and the junction held 8 bases outside the gene matches. Measured with immunoSEQ multiplex PCR; TCRdb has only the in-frame clones, and not every one. Of about 110,000 clones listed, roughly 85% are singletons. The chain employs TRBV7-8 and TRBJ1-2; TRBD1 agrees at 8 bases. The sequences come from peripheral blood, collected on day 0 of AZD1222 vaccination. The TCR sequence derives from an adult in good health. CDR3 bases: TGTGCCAGCAGCACACACGGACAGGGAGCTAACTATGGCTACACCTTC. Encoded protein: CASSTHGQGANYGYTF.